A selection of T cell receptor beta chains follows, all from one sample in a study of type 1 regulatory T cells. TCRdb used MiXCR to reprocess the reads, holding one entry per CDR3 protein. The repertoire consists of 60,000 to 70,000 distinct CDR3 sequences, with roughly 60% occurring once and the leading ten covering about 7.3%. The antigens of these receptors remain unknown. Sequencing used cultured T cells, either the whole culture or a sorted T cell fraction (not recorded which). All receptors derive from a human donor in good health. CDR3s include the opening cysteine and the closing phenylalanine or tryptophan. Fields, in order: J gene, clone size, D gene, V gene, CDR3 DNA, CDR3 protein. D genes are given only for firm matches. The listing skips clone size in some rows; elsewhere it reads once, few, many or a size class.

j_gene: TRBJ1-5; abundance: .; d_gene: .; v_gene: TRBV6-2/TRBV6-3; CDR3nt: TGTGCCAGCACGGGGCAGCACTTATATAGCAATCAGCCCCAGCATTTT; CDR3aa: CASTGQHLYSNQPQHF
j_gene: TRBJ1-1; abundance: few; d_gene: .; v_gene: TRBV27; CDR3nt: TGTGCCAGCAGTTGGGACCGCTTGAACACTGAAGCTTTCTTT; CDR3aa: CASSWDRLNTEAFF
j_gene: TRBJ2-7; abundance: .; d_gene: .; v_gene: TRBV7-2; CDR3nt: TGTGCCAGCAGCTTATCGGTCGAATACTACGAGCAGTACTTC; CDR3aa: CASSLSVEYYEQYF
j_gene: TRBJ2-3; abundance: few; d_gene: TRBD2; v_gene: TRBV20-1; CDR3nt: TGCAGTGCTAGTCCTAGCGGGAGGTTACCAGATACGCAGTATTTT; CDR3aa: CSASPSGRLPDTQYF
j_gene: TRBJ2-5; abundance: few; d_gene: TRBD2; v_gene: TRBV11-2; CDR3nt: TGTGCCAGCAACACGTTGGGACTAGCGGGACCCCAAGAGACCCAGTACTTC; CDR3aa: CASNTLGLAGPQETQYF
j_gene: TRBJ2-7; abundance: .; d_gene: TRBD2; v_gene: TRBV20-1; CDR3nt: TGCAGTGCTAGGTCGGGACTAGTCCTTAATCGACGCGAGCAGTACTTC; CDR3aa: CSARSGLVLNRREQYF
j_gene: TRBJ1-2; abundance: .; d_gene: .; v_gene: TRBV5-6; CDR3nt: TGTGCCAGCAGCTTGGTTCCGGGCCGCTACACCTTC; CDR3aa: CASSLVPGRYTF
j_gene: TRBJ2-2; abundance: .; d_gene: .; v_gene: TRBV10-3; CDR3nt: TGTGCCATCAGCCCCCGGAACACCGGGGAGCTGTTTTTT; CDR3aa: CAISPRNTGELFF
j_gene: TRBJ1-2; abundance: many; d_gene: TRBD1; v_gene: TRBV19; CDR3nt: TGTGCCAATCCGACAGGGAATGGCTACACCTTC; CDR3aa: CANPTGNGYTF
j_gene: TRBJ2-7; abundance: .; d_gene: .; v_gene: TRBV9; CDR3nt: TGTGCCAGCAGCGTAGGGGGAGTTGGGTACGAGCAGTACTTC; CDR3aa: CASSVGGVGYEQYF
j_gene: TRBJ1-1; abundance: .; d_gene: .; v_gene: TRBV9; CDR3nt: TGTGCCAGCAGCGTAGTGTGGGATACTGAAGCTTTCTTT; CDR3aa: CASSVVWDTEAFF
j_gene: TRBJ2-2; abundance: .; d_gene: TRBD1; v_gene: TRBV27; CDR3nt: TGTGCCACCCGCCGCCCGACAGGGGTGGTCGGGGAGCTGTTTTTT; CDR3aa: CATRRPTGVVGELFF
j_gene: TRBJ2-5; abundance: once; d_gene: TRBD1; v_gene: TRBV5-5; CDR3nt: TGTGCCAGCAGCGACACCGGGACAGGGGGCAGGGAGACCCAGTACTTC; CDR3aa: CASSDTGTGGRETQYF
j_gene: TRBJ1-1; abundance: .; d_gene: .; v_gene: TRBV20-1; CDR3nt: TGCAGTGCTGCAGGGAAGGTGTACACTGAAGCTTTCTTT; CDR3aa: CSAAGKVYTEAFF
j_gene: TRBJ1-1; abundance: few; d_gene: .; v_gene: TRBV20-1; CDR3nt: TGCAGTGCTAGGGTAGGGAGTAGCACTGAAGCTTTCTTT; CDR3aa: CSARVGSSTEAFF
j_gene: TRBJ2-1; abundance: .; d_gene: .; v_gene: TRBV7-6; CDR3nt: TGTGCCAGCAGCTTTCGCCAGCAGGCCTACAATGAGCAGTTCTTC; CDR3aa: CASSFRQQAYNEQFF
j_gene: TRBJ2-7; abundance: few; d_gene: TRBD1; v_gene: TRBV7-2; CDR3nt: TGTGCCAGCAGCTTAGCCTCCGGGACAGGGGGCGAGCAGTACTTC; CDR3aa: CASSLASGTGGEQYF
j_gene: TRBJ2-3; abundance: .; d_gene: .; v_gene: TRBV7-2; CDR3nt: TGTGCCAGCAGCTTCCCACAATCGACCGATACGCAGTATTTT; CDR3aa: CASSFPQSTDTQYF
j_gene: TRBJ1-5; abundance: .; d_gene: .; v_gene: TRBV10-3; CDR3nt: TGTGCCATCAGTGACGAGGGCTTCAGCAATCAGCCCCAGCATTTT; CDR3aa: CAISDEGFSNQPQHF
j_gene: TRBJ2-1; abundance: once; d_gene: .; v_gene: TRBV28; CDR3nt: TGTGCCAGCAGTTCCGGTCTAACCGATGAGCAGTTCTTC; CDR3aa: CASSSGLTDEQFF
j_gene: TRBJ2-5; abundance: .; d_gene: .; v_gene: TRBV20-1; CDR3nt: TGCAGTGCCGGGACGCTCCAAGAGACCCAGTACTTC; CDR3aa: CSAGTLQETQYF
j_gene: TRBJ2-3; abundance: .; d_gene: TRBD2; v_gene: TRBV5-1; CDR3nt: TGCGCCAGCAGCTTGGTTGTGACTAGCGACACAGATACGCAGTATTTT; CDR3aa: CASSLVVTSDTDTQYF
j_gene: TRBJ2-7; abundance: .; d_gene: .; v_gene: TRBV20-1; CDR3nt: TGCAGTGCTAGAGAGGGAGCCCCCGACGAGCAGTACTTC; CDR3aa: CSAREGAPDEQYF
j_gene: TRBJ2-1; abundance: .; d_gene: .; v_gene: TRBV6-1; CDR3nt: TGTGCCAGCAGTGTCGACAAGAGAGGGTATGATGAGCAGTTCTTC; CDR3aa: CASSVDKRGYDEQFF
j_gene: TRBJ1-2; abundance: few; d_gene: TRBD1; v_gene: TRBV6-5; CDR3nt: TGTGCCTCTCACAGGGGGACTAACTATGGCTACACCTTC; CDR3aa: CASHRGTNYGYTF
j_gene: TRBJ2-2; abundance: once; d_gene: .; v_gene: TRBV20-1; CDR3nt: TGCAGTGCTAGAAGTCGCGGGTTGAACACCGGGGAGCTGTTTTTT; CDR3aa: CSARSRGLNTGELFF
j_gene: TRBJ2-7; abundance: .; d_gene: .; v_gene: TRBV29-1; CDR3nt: TGCAGCGTTTTCGGAACTAGCACTTACGAGCAGTACTTC; CDR3aa: CSVFGTSTYEQYF
j_gene: TRBJ2-1; abundance: .; d_gene: TRBD2; v_gene: TRBV4-1; CDR3nt: TGCGCCAGCAGCCAACCGACTAGCGGGAAGAATGAGCAGTTCTTC; CDR3aa: CASSQPTSGKNEQFF
j_gene: TRBJ2-1; abundance: .; d_gene: .; v_gene: TRBV18; CDR3nt: TGTGCCAGCTCACCCCCGAACTACAATGAGCAGTTCTTC; CDR3aa: CASSPPNYNEQFF
j_gene: TRBJ2-4; abundance: .; d_gene: TRBD1; v_gene: TRBV20-1; CDR3nt: TGCAGTGCTAGAATATCTCCAGGGGGCCAAAACATTCAGTACTTC; CDR3aa: CSARISPGGQNIQYF
j_gene: TRBJ2-7; abundance: .; d_gene: TRBD2; v_gene: TRBV30; CDR3nt: TGTGCCTTCACACTAGCGGGAGGGGGATTCTACGAGCAGTACTTC; CDR3aa: CAFTLAGGGFYEQYF
j_gene: TRBJ2-3; abundance: .; d_gene: .; v_gene: TRBV24-1; CDR3nt: TGTGCCACCAGTGAACCACAAGCAGATAGCACAGATACGCAGTATTTT; CDR3aa: CATSEPQADSTDTQYF
j_gene: TRBJ2-6; abundance: .; d_gene: .; v_gene: TRBV6-2/TRBV6-3; CDR3nt: TGTGCCAGCAGCTTGACTGGGGCCAACGTCCTGACTTTC; CDR3aa: CASSLTGANVLTF
j_gene: TRBJ2-1; abundance: .; d_gene: .; v_gene: TRBV5-1; CDR3nt: TGCGCCAGCAGCTTGATACAGGGTTGGAATGAGCAGTTCTTC; CDR3aa: CASSLIQGWNEQFF
j_gene: TRBJ1-2; abundance: .; d_gene: TRBD1; v_gene: TRBV7-2; CDR3nt: TGTGCCAGCAGCCTTTCGGGACAGGGTTCCTATGGCTACACCTTC; CDR3aa: CASSLSGQGSYGYTF
j_gene: TRBJ2-7; abundance: .; d_gene: .; v_gene: TRBV6-1; CDR3nt: TGTGCCAGCAGTGAATATGGTCGGCTCGACTACGAGCAGTACTTC; CDR3aa: CASSEYGRLDYEQYF
j_gene: TRBJ2-3; abundance: .; d_gene: .; v_gene: TRBV7-9; CDR3nt: TGTGCCAGCAGCCCCCGATCAGATACGCAGTATTTT; CDR3aa: CASSPRSDTQYF
j_gene: TRBJ2-5; abundance: .; d_gene: .; v_gene: TRBV19; CDR3nt: TGTGCCAGTAGTATGGGAGAGACCCAGTACTTC; CDR3aa: CASSMGETQYF
j_gene: TRBJ2-1; abundance: .; d_gene: TRBD1; v_gene: TRBV2; CDR3nt: TGTGCCAGCAGCACTGACAGGGTCAATGAGCAGTTCTTC; CDR3aa: CASSTDRVNEQFF
j_gene: TRBJ1-5; abundance: .; d_gene: .; v_gene: TRBV20-1; CDR3nt: TGCAGTGCTCCCCCGGGGGTCAATCAGCCCCAGCATTTT; CDR3aa: CSAPPGVNQPQHF
j_gene: TRBJ2-7; abundance: .; d_gene: .; v_gene: TRBV30; CDR3nt: TGTGCCTGGAGTGTAACTCCCCACGGCTACGAGCAGTACTTC; CDR3aa: CAWSVTPHGYEQYF
j_gene: TRBJ2-2; abundance: .; d_gene: .; v_gene: TRBV7-2; CDR3nt: TGTGCCAGCATCGACAGGGGGGCGGGGGGCACCCGGGAGCTGTTTTTT; CDR3aa: CASIDRGAGGTRELFF
j_gene: TRBJ2-5; abundance: few; d_gene: TRBD2; v_gene: TRBV28; CDR3nt: TGTGCCAGCAGCTCTCATACTCCGACTAGCGGGAGGGAGACCCAGTACTTC; CDR3aa: CASSSHTPTSGRETQYF
j_gene: TRBJ2-7; abundance: .; d_gene: TRBD2; v_gene: TRBV27; CDR3nt: TGTGCCAGCAGTACATGGCGGGGGGAGCAGTACTTC; CDR3aa: CASSTWRGEQYF
j_gene: TRBJ1-1; abundance: few; d_gene: .; v_gene: TRBV4-2; CDR3nt: TGTGCCAGCGGACCCCTCGGGGGGTTAGATGAAGCTTTCTTT; CDR3aa: CASGPLGGLDEAFF
j_gene: TRBJ2-1; abundance: .; d_gene: .; v_gene: TRBV4-3; CDR3nt: TGCGCCAGCAGCCAAGAGGCTAGCTCGAGTGAGCAGTTCTTC; CDR3aa: CASSQEASSSEQFF
j_gene: TRBJ1-5; abundance: few; d_gene: .; v_gene: TRBV27; CDR3nt: TGTGCCAGCAGAGCTGACAGGTTCGGACCCCAGCATTTT; CDR3aa: CASRADRFGPQHF
j_gene: TRBJ1-2; abundance: .; d_gene: .; v_gene: TRBV3-1; CDR3nt: TGTGCCAGCAGCCGACAGCCGAGCTATGGCTACACCTTC; CDR3aa: CASSRQPSYGYTF
j_gene: TRBJ1-1; abundance: .; d_gene: .; v_gene: TRBV7-9; CDR3nt: TGTGCCAGCAATTACAGGGCGGAGGGCACTGAAGCTTTCTTT; CDR3aa: CASNYRAEGTEAFF
j_gene: TRBJ2-7; abundance: .; d_gene: .; v_gene: TRBV6-5; CDR3nt: TGTGCCAGCAAAGCTGGGGTTGGAACCTACGAGCAGTACTTC; CDR3aa: CASKAGVGTYEQYF